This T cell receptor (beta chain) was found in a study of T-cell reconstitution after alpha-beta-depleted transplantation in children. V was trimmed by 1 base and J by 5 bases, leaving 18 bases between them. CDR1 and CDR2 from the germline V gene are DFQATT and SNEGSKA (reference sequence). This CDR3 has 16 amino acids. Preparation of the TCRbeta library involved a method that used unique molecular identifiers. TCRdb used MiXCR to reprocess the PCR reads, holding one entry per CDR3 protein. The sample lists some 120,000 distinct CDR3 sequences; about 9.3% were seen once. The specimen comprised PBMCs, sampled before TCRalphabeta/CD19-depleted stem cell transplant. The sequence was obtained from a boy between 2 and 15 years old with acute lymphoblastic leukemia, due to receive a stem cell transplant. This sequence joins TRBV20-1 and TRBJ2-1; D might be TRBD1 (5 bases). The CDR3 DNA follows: TGCAGTGCTAGAGTCCCCGGCAGGGAAGTAAACAATGAGCAGTTCTTC. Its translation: CSARVPGREVNNEQFF.